The present entry profiles one T cell receptor (beta chain) with its context. This sample is part of a study of blood T cell repertoires in COVID-19. Whole-study context: Material from acute and convalescent COVID-19 was sourced from the United States, Italy and Spain.

Data came from immunoSEQ multiplex PCR; TCRdb stores just in-frame clones and leaves some out. Here the sample spans roughly 700,000 clones, approximately 90% being singletons. The source of this sequence is a woman aged 18-30 years with acute or convalescent COVID-19. The sample comprised peripheral blood.

This CDR3 reads CATSRVTSGGYNEQFF. The CDR3 bases are TGTGCCACCAGCAGAGTGACTAGCGGGGGATACAATGAGCAGTTCTTC. The chain couples TRBV15 to TRBJ2-1, with 12 bases fitting TRBD2. This CDR3 is 16 amino acids long. Per germline, CDR1 LNHNV and CDR2 YYDKDF (reference sequence). V was clipped by 1 base and J by 4 bases; unmatched bases: 2.